Sequencing of this T cell receptor (beta chain) was carried out in a study of neurological immune-mediated disorders. Across the whole study: Relapsing-remitting forms accounted for most of the roughly 34 multiple sclerosis patients and secondary progressive forms for 3.

Each CDR3 protein gets one entry after TCRdb re-called the 5' RACE reads with MiXCR. The sample lists about 66,000 distinct CDR3 sequences, less than 5.5% seen once, with less than 8% in the top ten. V shed 5 bases and J shed 3 bases, with 11 bases lying between them. This CDR3 is 14 amino acids long. Germline V gene lookup returns CDR1 KGHSH and CDR2 LQKENI. The clonotype comes from a man aged 25 to 45 with multiple sclerosis. The chain couples TRBV18 to TRBJ1-5; possible D gene TRBD1, 5 bases. Sequences were obtained from PBMCs. CDR3 DNA: TGTGCCAGCTCAGCAGGGATCGACAATCAGCCCCAGCATTTT. Its translation is CASSAGIDNQPQHF.